This TCR beta chain stems from a study of blood T cell repertoires in COVID-19. Study-wide context: T cells, B-cell-depleted T cells, or PBMCs supplied cDNA or gDNA.

In the study's own analysis: Cell counts per sample came from amplifying reference gene primers. Only in-frame clones appear in the TCRdb table, and some are missing; sequencing was by immunoSEQ multiplex PCR. That table furnishes V, J and clone size, whereas the DNA furnished D and trimming. The repertoire holds fewer than 300,000 clones, with approximately 91% as singletons. The germline gives CDR1 MNHEY, CDR2 SVGAGI. This CDR3 is built from 13 residues. V was pared by 5 bases and J by 4 bases, with 11 bases between. This clonotype was obtained from a woman between 25 and 40 years old with COVID-19, enrolled during active disease. The sequencing input was peripheral blood. The chain combines TRBV6-5 with TRBJ1-2; D might be TRBD1 (5 bases). The CDR3 bases are TGTGCCAGCAGTCTCCGACAGTTCTATGGCTACACCTTC. This encodes CASSLRQFYGYTF.